Listed below are T cell receptor beta chains from one sample, sequenced in a study of shared clonotypes between healthy human individuals. This table comes from immunoSEQ multiplex PCR, and its TCRdb copy is limited to in-frame clones, with some not included. This sample has nearly 1 million clones, with around three quarters found just once. Sequenced: memory CD4+ T cells sorted from blood. The receptor source for this set is a man younger than 35 in good health. The CDR3 runs from the conserved cysteine through the conserved F or W. D genes are given only for firm matches. Clone sizes are given selectively: once, few, many, or a class where the clone is expanded.

clone_size: -
d_call: TRBD1
v_call: TRBV11-2
cdr3_length: 15
j_call: TRBJ1-1
cdr3_nt: TGTGCCAGCAGCCAAACGACAGGGGTAGTGACTGAAGCTTTCTTT
cdr3_aa: CASSQTTGVVTEAFF

clone_size: -
d_call: TRBD2
v_call: TRBV6-5
cdr3_length: 15
j_call: TRBJ2-1
cdr3_nt: TGTGCCAGCAGGTCCGGACTAGCGGGGGACAATGAGCAGTTCTTC
cdr3_aa: CASRSGLAGDNEQFF

clone_size: -
d_call: -
v_call: TRBV12-2
cdr3_length: 13
j_call: TRBJ2-7
cdr3_nt: TGTGCAAGTCCCGCCTGGGACGGATACGAGCAGTACTTC
cdr3_aa: CASPAWDGYEQYF

clone_size: once
d_call: -
v_call: TRBV11-2
cdr3_length: 13
j_call: TRBJ2-7
cdr3_nt: TGTGCCAGCAGCTTAGATGGGCTCTACGAGCAGTACTTC
cdr3_aa: CASSLDGLYEQYF

clone_size: -
d_call: -
v_call: TRBV7-8
cdr3_length: 15
j_call: TRBJ2-1
cdr3_nt: TGTGCCAGCAGCTTAGACGGGAGCTCCTACAATGAGCAGTTCTTC
cdr3_aa: CASSLDGSSYNEQFF

clone_size: few
d_call: TRBD1
v_call: TRBV28
cdr3_length: 14
j_call: TRBJ1-5
cdr3_nt: TGTGCCAGCAGTGACAGGGCTGGCAATCAGCCCCAGCATTTT
cdr3_aa: CASSDRAGNQPQHF

clone_size: -
d_call: TRBD2
v_call: TRBV11-2
cdr3_length: 14
j_call: TRBJ2-5
cdr3_nt: TGTGCCAGCAGCCCCGGACTAGCGGAAGAGACCCAGTACTTC
cdr3_aa: CASSPGLAEETQYF

clone_size: -
d_call: TRBD1
v_call: TRBV27
cdr3_length: 13
j_call: TRBJ1-2
cdr3_nt: TGTGCCAGCAGTCCGGCAGGGGGGTATGGCTACACCTTC
cdr3_aa: CASSPAGGYGYTF

clone_size: few
d_call: TRBD2
v_call: TRBV7-2
cdr3_length: 16
j_call: TRBJ2-5
cdr3_nt: TGTGCCAGCAGCACCGGACTAGCGGGAGCTGCAGAGACCCAGTACTTC
cdr3_aa: CASSTGLAGAAETQYF

clone_size: -
d_call: TRBD1
v_call: TRBV5-4
cdr3_length: 16
j_call: TRBJ2-2
cdr3_nt: TGTGCCAGCAGCTTGGGCCGACAGGGGAACACCGGGGAGCTGTTTTTT
cdr3_aa: CASSLGRQGNTGELFF

clone_size: -
d_call: -
v_call: TRBV7-8
cdr3_length: 13
j_call: TRBJ2-7
cdr3_nt: TGTGCCAGCAGCTTAAACAAAGCCTACGAGCAGTACTTC
cdr3_aa: CASSLNKAYEQYF

clone_size: -
d_call: TRBD1
v_call: TRBV29-1
cdr3_length: 14
j_call: TRBJ1-6
cdr3_nt: TGCAGCGTTGGACAGGGGGACCCGAATTCACCCCTCCACTTT
cdr3_aa: CSVGQGDPNSPLHF

clone_size: -
d_call: -
v_call: TRBV11-3
cdr3_length: 14
j_call: TRBJ2-1
cdr3_nt: TGTGCCAGCAGCTTAGGGGGGGAAAACAATGAGCAGTTCTTC
cdr3_aa: CASSLGGENNEQFF

clone_size: -
d_call: -
v_call: TRBV7-2
cdr3_length: 14
j_call: TRBJ1-6
cdr3_nt: TGTGCCAGCAGCCCACAGGGAGTTAATTCACCCCTCCACTTT
cdr3_aa: CASSPQGVNSPLHF

clone_size: -
d_call: -
v_call: TRBV29-1
cdr3_length: 14
j_call: TRBJ2-5
cdr3_nt: TGCAGCGCCGCGCAGGGGACGGGCCAAGAGACCCAGTACTTC
cdr3_aa: CSAAQGTGQETQYF

clone_size: -
d_call: -
v_call: TRBV6-5
cdr3_length: 15
j_call: TRBJ1-1
cdr3_nt: TGTGCCAGCAGACTCGGTGGCGGCCAGAACACTGAAGCTTTCTTT
cdr3_aa: CASRLGGGQNTEAFF

clone_size: -
d_call: -
v_call: TRBV5-1
cdr3_length: 16
j_call: TRBJ1-3
cdr3_nt: TGCGCCAGCAGCTTGGCCACGACACCACCTGGAAACACCATATATTTT
cdr3_aa: CASSLATTPPGNTIYF

clone_size: -
d_call: -
v_call: TRBV6-1
cdr3_length: 10
j_call: TRBJ1-1
cdr3_nt: TGTGCCAGCAGCTGGGGGCAGGCTTTCTTT
cdr3_aa: CASSWGQAFF

clone_size: -
d_call: -
v_call: TRBV27
cdr3_length: 14
j_call: TRBJ2-1
cdr3_nt: TGTGCCAGCAGTTTAAGGGTGAGGGATGATGAGCAGTTCTTC
cdr3_aa: CASSLRVRDDEQFF

clone_size: -
d_call: -
v_call: TRBV6-5
cdr3_length: 13
j_call: TRBJ1-1
cdr3_nt: TGTGCCAGCAGGGGGCCGGGGAACACTGAAGCTTTCTTT
cdr3_aa: CASRGPGNTEAFF

clone_size: -
d_call: -
v_call: TRBV18
cdr3_length: 14
j_call: TRBJ1-3
cdr3_nt: TGTGCCAGCTCACCACCGACAGGAGGGTCCACCATATATTTT
cdr3_aa: CASSPPTGGSTIYF

clone_size: -
d_call: -
v_call: TRBV7-6
cdr3_length: 14
j_call: TRBJ2-2
cdr3_nt: TGTGCCAGCAGTCCGCGGGCAGGTACCGGGGAGCTGTTTTTT
cdr3_aa: CASSPRAGTGELFF

clone_size: -
d_call: -
v_call: TRBV6-5
cdr3_length: 14
j_call: TRBJ1-2
cdr3_nt: TGTGCCAGCAGTTATCTGACAGGCTTTGATGGCTACACCTTC
cdr3_aa: CASSYLTGFDGYTF

clone_size: few
d_call: -
v_call: TRBV28
cdr3_length: 13
j_call: TRBJ1-5
cdr3_nt: TGTGCCAGCAGTCCGGGACGACATCAGCCCCAGCATTTT
cdr3_aa: CASSPGRHQPQHF

clone_size: -
d_call: -
v_call: TRBV5-1
cdr3_length: 13
j_call: TRBJ2-7
cdr3_nt: TGCGCCAGCAGCCCCTCTGGGGTTTACGAGCAGTACTTC
cdr3_aa: CASSPSGVYEQYF

clone_size: few
d_call: -
v_call: TRBV19
cdr3_length: 16
j_call: TRBJ1-4
cdr3_nt: TGTGCCAGCCTTGAAAGTATCGGGACCCGTCGAGAAAAACTGTTTTTT
cdr3_aa: CASLESIGTRREKLFF

clone_size: few
d_call: -
v_call: TRBV5-1
cdr3_length: 16
j_call: TRBJ2-5
cdr3_nt: TGCGCCAGCAGGGGCTCCTCGAGCACTCCCCAAGAGACCCAGTACTTC
cdr3_aa: CASRGSSSTPQETQYF

clone_size: few
d_call: -
v_call: TRBV7-9
cdr3_length: 13
j_call: TRBJ1-5
cdr3_nt: TGTGCCAGCAGCTTATCCCCCAATCAGCCCCAGCATTTT
cdr3_aa: CASSLSPNQPQHF

clone_size: -
d_call: -
v_call: TRBV5-1
cdr3_length: 13
j_call: TRBJ2-2
cdr3_nt: TGCGCCAGCAGGAAGGGGGATACCGGGGAGCTGTTTTTT
cdr3_aa: CASRKGDTGELFF

clone_size: -
d_call: -
v_call: TRBV7-9
cdr3_length: 15
j_call: TRBJ1-4
cdr3_nt: TGTGCCAGCAGCTCCCCTTTCCCCACTAATGAAAAACTGTTTTTT
cdr3_aa: CASSSPFPTNEKLFF

clone_size: -
d_call: TRBD1
v_call: TRBV27
cdr3_length: 15
j_call: TRBJ2-5
cdr3_nt: TGTGCCAGCAGTATACAGGGGGCTCGAGAGGAGACCCAGTACTTC
cdr3_aa: CASSIQGAREETQYF

clone_size: -
d_call: TRBD1
v_call: TRBV4-3
cdr3_length: 13
j_call: TRBJ2-7
cdr3_nt: TGCGCCAGCAGCCGAGGACAGGGGGCCGAGCAGTACTTC
cdr3_aa: CASSRGQGAEQYF

clone_size: few
d_call: -
v_call: TRBV19
cdr3_length: 17
j_call: TRBJ2-7
cdr3_nt: TGTGCCAGTAGCGACCAGGCTGGTGGGGTCTCCACCTACGAGCAGTACTTC
cdr3_aa: CASSDQAGGVSTYEQYF

clone_size: -
d_call: -
v_call: TRBV6-5
cdr3_length: 12
j_call: TRBJ2-7
cdr3_nt: TGTGCCAGCAGTTACAGGGCCTACGAGCAGTACTTC
cdr3_aa: CASSYRAYEQYF

clone_size: -
d_call: -
v_call: TRBV6-5
cdr3_length: 13
j_call: TRBJ1-3
cdr3_nt: TGTGCCAGCAGTTCCCCGGGGGGAAACACCATATATTTT
cdr3_aa: CASSSPGGNTIYF

clone_size: -
d_call: TRBD2
v_call: TRBV28
cdr3_length: 18
j_call: TRBJ2-7
cdr3_nt: TGTGCCAGCAGTTCCTCGGTGGAGATTAGCGGGAGAGTTTACGAGCAGTACTTC
cdr3_aa: CASSSSVEISGRVYEQYF

clone_size: -
d_call: TRBD2
v_call: TRBV18
cdr3_length: 17
j_call: TRBJ2-1
cdr3_nt: TGTGCCAGCTCACCACCGGCCGGCCTAGCGGGACTCAATGAGCAGTTCTTC
cdr3_aa: CASSPPAGLAGLNEQFF

clone_size: -
d_call: -
v_call: TRBV25-1
cdr3_length: 13
j_call: TRBJ1-5
cdr3_nt: TGTGCCAGCAGTGACAGGGTCGGTCAGCCCCAGCATTTT
cdr3_aa: CASSDRVGQPQHF

clone_size: -
d_call: -
v_call: TRBV11-2
cdr3_length: 13
j_call: TRBJ1-4
cdr3_nt: TGTGCCAGCAGCCCCAACGTGGTAGAAAAACTGTTTTTT
cdr3_aa: CASSPNVVEKLFF

clone_size: once
d_call: -
v_call: TRBV13
cdr3_length: 14
j_call: TRBJ2-3
cdr3_nt: TGTGCCAGCAATCTGTGGGGCGGCACAGATACGCAGTATTTT
cdr3_aa: CASNLWGGTDTQYF

clone_size: few
d_call: TRBD2
v_call: TRBV6-6
cdr3_length: 14
j_call: TRBJ2-5
cdr3_nt: TGTGCCAGCACCGCTAGCGGGGGGGCGGAGACCCAGTACTTC
cdr3_aa: CASTASGGAETQYF

clone_size: few
d_call: TRBD1
v_call: TRBV7-9
cdr3_length: 14
j_call: TRBJ2-1
cdr3_nt: TGTGCCAGCAGTCATACAGGGGGCTACAATGAGCAGTTCTTC
cdr3_aa: CASSHTGGYNEQFF

clone_size: -
d_call: -
v_call: TRBV5-3
cdr3_length: 14
j_call: TRBJ1-6
cdr3_nt: TGTGCCAGAAGCTTGGAGGGACGGAACTCACCCCTCCACTTT
cdr3_aa: CARSLEGRNSPLHF

clone_size: -
d_call: -
v_call: TRBV7-9
cdr3_length: 14
j_call: TRBJ2-1
cdr3_nt: TGTGCCAGCAGCAGAGGGGGGACCTACAATGAGCAGTTCTTC
cdr3_aa: CASSRGGTYNEQFF

clone_size: few
d_call: -
v_call: TRBV18
cdr3_length: 14
j_call: TRBJ1-6
cdr3_nt: TGTGCCAGCTCACCAGTGGAAACGAATTCACCCCTCCACTTT
cdr3_aa: CASSPVETNSPLHF

clone_size: -
d_call: TRBD1
v_call: TRBV19
cdr3_length: 12
j_call: TRBJ2-7
cdr3_nt: TGTGCCAGCGGACAGGGCGGCTACGAGCAGTACTTC
cdr3_aa: CASGQGGYEQYF

clone_size: -
d_call: -
v_call: TRBV30
cdr3_length: 13
j_call: TRBJ2-2
cdr3_nt: TGTGCCTGGAGTGGCCAAAGTATCGGGGAGCTGTTTTTT
cdr3_aa: CAWSGQSIGELFF

clone_size: -
d_call: TRBD1
v_call: TRBV2
cdr3_length: 14
j_call: TRBJ1-2
cdr3_nt: TGTGCCAGCACCTGGACAGGGGGCGACTATGGCTACACCTTC
cdr3_aa: CASTWTGGDYGYTF

clone_size: -
d_call: TRBD2
v_call: TRBV5-1
cdr3_length: 18
j_call: TRBJ2-2
cdr3_nt: TGCGCCAGCAGCCCTTGGACTAGCGGGAGGTCGAACACCGGGGAGCTGTTTTTT
cdr3_aa: CASSPWTSGRSNTGELFF

clone_size: few
d_call: -
v_call: TRBV7-9
cdr3_length: 16
j_call: TRBJ2-5
cdr3_nt: TGTGCCAGCAGCAGCCCACCGACGGGACACCAAGAGACCCAGTACTTC
cdr3_aa: CASSSPPTGHQETQYF

clone_size: -
d_call: -
v_call: TRBV30
cdr3_length: 13
j_call: TRBJ1-1
cdr3_nt: TGTGCCTGGAGTGCCAGCATGAACACTGAAGCTTTCTTT
cdr3_aa: CAWSASMNTEAFF

clone_size: few
d_call: -
v_call: TRBV2
cdr3_length: 14
j_call: TRBJ1-6
cdr3_nt: TGTGCCAGCAGTGAATCGGGCAGGAGTTCACCCCTCCACTTT
cdr3_aa: CASSESGRSSPLHF

clone_size: -
d_call: -
v_call: TRBV6-1
cdr3_length: 14
j_call: TRBJ1-6
cdr3_nt: TGTGCCAGCAGTGACCCCTCCTATAATTCACCCCTCCACTTT
cdr3_aa: CASSDPSYNSPLHF

clone_size: -
d_call: -
v_call: TRBV7-3
cdr3_length: 15
j_call: TRBJ2-5
cdr3_nt: TGTGCCAGCAGCTTCGGTGGAGGGAATGAAGAGACCCAGTACTTC
cdr3_aa: CASSFGGGNEETQYF